Included here is one T cell receptor (beta chain) sequence, with context. Its antigen is still unknown. The data stem from a study of T cell repertoires in cytomegalovirus infection. Background on the study: Indications of both CMV infection and matching HLA type were provided by public TCR beta signatures.

V shed 3 bases, J shed 6 bases, and the junction held 6 bases outside the gene matches. Per germline, CDR1 SEHNR and CDR2 FQNEAQ (reference sequence). CDR3 length: 15 residues. TCRdb re-analysed the reads in MiXCR, keeping a single row per CDR3 protein. The sample yields about 890,000 distinct CDR3 sequences, 31% seen once. The sample was cultured CD8+ T cells from PBMCs, taken from culture after CMV antigen stimulation. This sequence joins TRBV7-9 and TRBJ2-4; 9 positions match TRBD1. This receptor was taken from a human donor in good health (CMV status not recorded). Some clones in this sample may be carry-over from other donors' samples. The CDR3 here is CASSFGQDRGNIQYF. The CDR3 DNA follows: TGTGCCAGCAGCTTTGGCCAGGACAGGGGAAACATTCAGTACTTC.